The 14 T cell receptor beta chains given below trace back to one sample, sequenced in a study of molecular identifiers for immune sequencing clone quantification. MiXCR, run by TCRdb on the PCR reads, gives a single entry per CDR3 protein. The sample includes some 59,000 distinct CDR3 sequences, less than 25% of them seen just once. The specimen sequenced was naive CD8+ T cells from blood, with Jurkat cell RNA spiked in. Subset in this sample: FACS-sorted CD8+CD4-CCR7+CD45RA+ naive T cells. These receptors came from a human donor in good health. Some libraries in this study had Jurkat cell RNA spiked in.

The chain is built from TRBV9 and TRBJ1-1; the D is unclear. The CDR3 runs to 14 residues. Per the germline V gene, CDR1 is SGDLS and CDR2 is YYNGEE. With 0 bases removed from V and 1 base from J, the gap between germline ends came to 7 bases. The CDR3 here is CASSVEWANTEAFF. CDR3 DNA sequence: TGTGCCAGCAGCGTAGAGTGGGCGAACACTGAAGCTTTCTTT.

This clonotype was detected ten times or more. This sequence joins TRBV27 and TRBJ2-7, with D unclear. Germline CDR1 reads MNHEY; CDR2 reads SMNVEV (reference sequence). The CDR3 runs to 13 residues. Trimming left V 2 bases short and J 0 bases short, with 5 bases between. In DNA form, the CDR3 reads TGTGCCAGCAGTTTACTGAACTCCTACGAGCAGTACTTC. It is translated as CASSLLNSYEQYF.

This clonotype was recorded at least ten times. The chain links TRBV29-1 to TRBJ2-5; perhaps TRBD1 as D (5 bases). Trimming removed 1 base at V and 0 bases at J, with 12 bases between. Germline CDR1 SQVTM, CDR2 ANQGSEA. The CDR3 is 15 amino acids. The chain's CDR3 is CSVEVPTENQETQYF. In DNA, the CDR3 is TGCAGCGTTGAAGTCCCGACAGAAAACCAAGAGACCCAGTACTTC.

This clonotype was recorded once. This sequence may be a read error, since a much larger clone differs from it by one base. This chain connects TRBV11-2 to TRBJ1-6, with a tentative D call TRBD1 (6 bases). This CDR3 region has 17 residues. CDR1 SGHAT and CDR2 FQNNGV come from the germline V gene. Trimming removed 3 bases from V and 11 bases from J, with 23 bases in between. The CDR3 sequence is CASSFYPRRDNYPPLHF. The CDR3 bases are TGTGCCAGCAGCTTTTATCCCCGTAGGGACAATTATCCACCCCTCCACTTT.

This clonotype rates as medium-sized. The chain combines TRBV29-1 with TRBJ2-5; D is possibly TRBD2 (6 bases). Germline loops: CDR1 SQVTM, CDR2 ANQGSEA. The CDR3 spans 13 residues. V lost 0 bases, J lost 4 bases, and 9 bases lay in between. CDR3 in amino acids: CSVEDGGVETQYF. The CDR3, as DNA: TGCAGCGTTGAAGACGGCGGGGTAGAGACCCAGTACTTC.

The sample holds a few counts of this clonotype. Since a much larger clone is just one base distant, this may be a read error. J is TRBJ2-3 and V is TRBV29-1; D is unresolved. Germline V gene sequence: CDR1 SQVTM, CDR2 ANQGSEA. V was pared by 2 bases and J by 4 bases, with 10 bases between. The CDR3 length is 13 residues. CDR3 protein: CSVESPNSDTQYF. The CDR3 DNA is TGCAGCGTTGAAAGCCCCAATTCAGATACGCAGTATTTT.

On this clonotype: This sequence may be a read error, since a much larger clone differs from it by one base. The chain has TRBV9 and TRBJ1-1; D perhaps matches TRBD1 (5 bases). V was shortened by 3 bases and J by 2 bases, with 11 bases between the two germline ends. The CDR3 extends over 14 amino acids. The V gene's germline CDR1 is SGDLS and CDR2 YYNGEE. The CDR3 here is CASSETGINTEAFF. The CDR3 region has the DNA TGTGCCAGCAGCGAAACAGGTATAAACACTGAAGCTTTCTTT. The full variable domain, rest sourced from reference TRBV9 and TRBJ1-1, is DSGVTQTPKHLITATGQRVTLRCSPRSGDLSVYWYQQSLDQGLQFLIQYYNGEERAKGNILERFSAQQFPDLHSELNLSSLELGDSALYFCASSETGINTEAFFGQGTRLTVV.

Notes on this clonotype: With a much larger clone just one base away, this may be a read error. This chain connects TRBV27 to TRBJ2-1, with 10 bases fitting TRBD2. Losses at the gene ends were 6 bases for V and 10 bases for J; bases not matched to a gene: 6. The CDR3 sequence is 13 residues long. Germline V CDR1 and CDR2: MNHEY, SMNVEV (reference sequence). CDR3 region: CASRRLGLAEQFF. In DNA, the CDR3 is TGTGCCAGCAGAAGGTTGGGACTAGCGGAGCAGTTCTTC.

The chain combines TRBV2 with TRBJ2-3; 11 nucleotides line up with TRBD2. With 2 bases clipped from V and 11 bases from J, the junction kept 3 bases outside the gene matches. The CDR3 runs 13 residues. Per germline, CDR1 SNHLY and CDR2 FYNNEI. The DNA for the CDR3 is TGTGCCAGCAGTGAATTCGGGACTAGCGGGCAGTATTTT. Its translation: CASSEFGTSGQYF. Full variable domain (missing parts from reference TRBV2 and TRBJ2-3): EPEVTQTPSHQVTQMGQEVILRCVPISNHLYFYWYRQILGQKVEFLVSFYNNEISEKSEIFDDQFSVERPDGSNFTLKIRSTKLEDSAMYFCASSEFGTSGQYFGPGTRLTVL.

Notes on this clonotype: Being one base from a much bigger clone, this may be a read error. Lacking the conserved final phenylalanine or tryptophan, this CDR3 likely reflects a read error. This rearrangement joins TRBV13 to TRBJ2-5, with D maybe TRBD1 (6 bases). The CDR3 extends over 13 amino acids. The V end lost 3 bases, the J end lost 5 bases, and 10 bases lay between the germline ends. Germline assignment: CDR1 PRHDT and CDR2 FYEKMQ (reference sequence). The CDR3 is CASSFGQRETQYI. The CDR3 DNA follows: TGTGCCAGCAGCTTCGGACAGCGGGAGACCCAGTACATC.

This clonotype showed up just a few times. This chain connects TRBV25-1 to TRBJ2-3; 7 nucleotides match TRBD1. This CDR3 region has 16 residues. J lost 6 bases, V lost 2 bases, and 11 bases had no gene match. Looked up from germline, CDR1 is MGHDK and CDR2 is SYGVNS. The CDR3 DNA sequence: TGTGCCAGCAGTGAACCTCCGGGACAGAGGATGGATACGCAGTATTTT. It translates to CASSEPPGQRMDTQYF. The variable domain in full, with the rest retrieved from reference TRBV25-1 and TRBJ2-3, is EADIYQTPRYLVIGTGKKITLECSQTMGHDKMYWYQQDPGMELHLIHYSYGVNSTEKGDLSSESTVSRIRTEHFPLTLESARPSHTSQYLCASSEPPGQRMDTQYFGPGTRLTVL.

There are many counts of this clonotype. The chain recombines TRBV7-6 with TRBJ2-5, with 8 positions matching TRBD1. Germline CDR1 and CDR2: SGHVS and FNYEAQ. Losses at the gene ends were 6 bases for V and 4 bases for J; bases not matched to a gene: 4. The CDR3 has 13 amino acids. The CDR3 is CASRPTGGETQYF. The CDR3 DNA sequence: TGTGCCAGCAGGCCTACAGGGGGAGAGACCCAGTACTTC.

V and J are TRBV19 and TRBJ2-5; D gene unclear. V shed 3 bases and J shed 6 bases, with 11 bases lying between them. This CDR3 comprises 13 residues. Germline CDR1 and CDR2: LNHDA and SQIVND (reference sequence). The CDR3 nucleotides are TGTGCCAGTAGTATTGAACACGTGAAGACCCAGTACTTC. It is translated as CASSIEHVKTQYF.

For this clonotype: This clone may be a read error of a much larger clone one base away. The chain is built from TRBV4-2 and TRBJ2-2; 9 bases fit TRBD2. The length of the CDR3 is 16 residues. The germline V gene encodes CDR1 LGHNA and CDR2 YNFKEQ. DNA of the CDR3: TGTGCCAGCGGCCAAGGGTTAGCGGGGGCCTTCGGGGAGCTGTTTTTT. Its translation: CASGQGLAGAFGELFF.